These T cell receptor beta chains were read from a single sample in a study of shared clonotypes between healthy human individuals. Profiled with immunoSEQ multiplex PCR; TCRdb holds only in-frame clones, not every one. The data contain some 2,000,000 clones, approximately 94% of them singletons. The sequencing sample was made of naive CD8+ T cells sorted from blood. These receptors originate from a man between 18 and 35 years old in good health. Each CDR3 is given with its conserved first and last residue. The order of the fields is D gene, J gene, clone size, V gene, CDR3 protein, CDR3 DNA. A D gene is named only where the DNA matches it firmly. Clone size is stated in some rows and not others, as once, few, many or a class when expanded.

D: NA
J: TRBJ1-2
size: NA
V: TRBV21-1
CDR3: CASSIRDRVDYGYTF
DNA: TGTGCCAGCAGCATCCGGGACAGGGTCGACTATGGCTACACCTTC

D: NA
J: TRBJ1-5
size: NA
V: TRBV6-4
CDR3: CASFAGGNQPQHF
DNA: TGTGCCAGTTTTGCAGGGGGCAATCAGCCCCAGCATTTT

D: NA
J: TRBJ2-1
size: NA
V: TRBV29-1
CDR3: CSVAPGEVSYYNEQFF
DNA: TGCAGCGTTGCCCCTGGGGAGGTCTCCTACTACAATGAGCAGTTCTTC

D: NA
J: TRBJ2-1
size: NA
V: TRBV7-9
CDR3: CASSLLASASYNEQFF
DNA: TGTGCCAGCAGCTTATTGGCTAGCGCGAGCTACAATGAGCAGTTCTTC

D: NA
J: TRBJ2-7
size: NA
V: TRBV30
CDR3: CAWSVLINYEQYF
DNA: TGTGCCTGGAGTGTACTAATTAACTACGAGCAGTACTTC

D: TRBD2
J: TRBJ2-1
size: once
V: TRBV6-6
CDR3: CASSYLAGAYNEQFF
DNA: TGTGCCAGCAGTTACTTAGCGGGAGCCTACAATGAGCAGTTCTTC

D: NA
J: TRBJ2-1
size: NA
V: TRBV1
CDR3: CTSSRLERALSYNEQFF
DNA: TGCACCAGCAGCCGCCTCGAGCGGGCTCTGTCCTACAATGAGCAGTTCTTC

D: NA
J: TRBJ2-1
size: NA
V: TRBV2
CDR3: CASTQSGEGDNGQFF
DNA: TGTGCCAGCACCCAAAGTGGGGAAGGTGACAATGGGCAGTTCTTC

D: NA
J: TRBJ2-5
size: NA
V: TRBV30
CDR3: CAWSVFSQETQYF
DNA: TGTGCCTGGAGTGTATTCAGCCAAGAGACCCAGTACTTC

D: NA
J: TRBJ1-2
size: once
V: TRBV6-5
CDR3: CASSYDQSYGYTF
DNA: TGTGCCAGCAGTTACGATCAGTCCTATGGCTACACCTTC

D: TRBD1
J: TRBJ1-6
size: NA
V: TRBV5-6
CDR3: CASSFWDRGHSPLHF
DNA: TGTGCCAGCAGCTTCTGGGACAGGGGGCATTCACCCCTCCACTTT

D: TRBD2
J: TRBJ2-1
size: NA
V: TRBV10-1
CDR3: CASSDGTSGFWGEQFF
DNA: TGCGCCAGCAGCGACGGGACTAGCGGGTTTTGGGGTGAGCAGTTCTTC

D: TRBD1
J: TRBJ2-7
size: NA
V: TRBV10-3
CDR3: CAISESQPGQGPLTSYEQYF
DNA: TGTGCCATCAGTGAGTCCCAACCGGGACAGGGCCCCCTTACCTCCTACGAGCAGTACTTC

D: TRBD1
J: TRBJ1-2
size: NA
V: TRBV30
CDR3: CAWSETGPDGYTF
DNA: TGTGCCTGGAGCGAGACAGGGCCGGATGGCTACACCTTC

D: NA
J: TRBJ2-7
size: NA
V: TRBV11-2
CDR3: CASSFEADYEQYF
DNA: TGTGCCAGCAGCTTCGAAGCGGACTACGAGCAGTACTTC

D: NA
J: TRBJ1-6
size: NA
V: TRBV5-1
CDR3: CASSEQGSSYNSPLHF
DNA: TGCGCCAGCAGCGAACAAGGGAGCTCCTATAATTCACCCCTCCACTTT

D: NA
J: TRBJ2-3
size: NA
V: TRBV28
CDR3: CASSFIGISTDTQYF
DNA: TGTGCCAGCAGTTTCATAGGAATCAGCACAGATACGCAGTATTTT

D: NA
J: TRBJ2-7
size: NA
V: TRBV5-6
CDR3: CASSLTGAPNEQYF
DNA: TGTGCCAGCAGCTTGACGGGGGCGCCCAACGAGCAGTACTTC

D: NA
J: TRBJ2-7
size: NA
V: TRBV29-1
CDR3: CSVVGDSRIEQYF
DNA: TGCAGCGTTGTAGGGGATTCACGTATCGAGCAGTACTTC

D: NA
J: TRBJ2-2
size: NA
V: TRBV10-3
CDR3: CAISGDQDGNTGELFF
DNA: TGTGCCATCAGCGGTGACCAGGACGGGAACACCGGGGAGCTGTTTTTT

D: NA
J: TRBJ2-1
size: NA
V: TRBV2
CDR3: CASSDRNEQFF
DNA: TGTGCCAGCAGTGATCGCAATGAGCAGTTCTTC

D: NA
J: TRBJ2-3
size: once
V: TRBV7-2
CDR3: CASTGTGGLSSTDTQYF
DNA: TGTGCCAGCACCGGTACGGGGGGCTTGAGTAGCACAGATACGCAGTATTTT

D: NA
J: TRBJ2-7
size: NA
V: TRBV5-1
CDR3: CASSSSETPYEQYF
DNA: TGCGCCAGCAGCTCTTCAGAGACCCCCTACGAGCAGTACTTC

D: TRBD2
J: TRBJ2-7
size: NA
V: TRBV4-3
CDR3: CASSTGLAYEQYF
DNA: TGCGCCAGCAGCACCGGACTAGCCTACGAGCAGTACTTC

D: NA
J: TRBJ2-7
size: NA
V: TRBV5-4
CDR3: CASSSGTPYEQYF
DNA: TGTGCCAGCAGCTCCGGGACACCCTACGAGCAGTACTTC

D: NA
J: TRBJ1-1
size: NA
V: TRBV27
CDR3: CASSPGGGRAFF
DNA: TGTGCCAGCAGTCCTGGGGGGGGCAGGGCTTTCTTT

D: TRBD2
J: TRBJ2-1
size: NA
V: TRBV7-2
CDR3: CASSLAGLAGYNEQFF
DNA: TGTGCCAGCAGCTTAGCGGGACTAGCGGGCTACAATGAGCAGTTCTTC

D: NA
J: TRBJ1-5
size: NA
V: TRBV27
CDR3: CASSPEIQESNQPQHF
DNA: TGTGCCAGCAGCCCTGAAATACAGGAAAGCAATCAGCCCCAGCATTTT

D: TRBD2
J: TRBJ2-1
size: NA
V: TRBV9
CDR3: CASSVARSLPGGAEGEQFF
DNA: TGTGCCAGCAGCGTAGCTCGTTCGCTCCCGGGGGGGGCCGAGGGAGAGCAGTTCTTC

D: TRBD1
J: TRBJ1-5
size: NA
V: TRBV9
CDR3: CASSPGTGGGQPQHF
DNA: TGTGCCAGCAGCCCTGGGACAGGGGGAGGCCAGCCCCAGCATTTT

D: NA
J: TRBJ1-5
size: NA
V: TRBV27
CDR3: CASRPHSPGGQPQHF
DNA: TGTGCCAGCAGACCCCATTCGCCAGGAGGTCAACCCCAGCATTTT

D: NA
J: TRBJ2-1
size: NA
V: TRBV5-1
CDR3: CASSWVITGSYNEQFF
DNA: TGCGCCAGCAGCTGGGTGATAACAGGGAGCTACAATGAGCAGTTCTTC

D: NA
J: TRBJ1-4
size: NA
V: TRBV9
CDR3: CASSPGRGGEEKLFF
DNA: TGTGCCAGCAGCCCGGGTCGGGGGGGCGAAGAAAAACTGTTTTTT

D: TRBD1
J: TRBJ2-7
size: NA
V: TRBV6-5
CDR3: CASSYSRQGVEQYF
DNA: TGTGCCAGCAGTTACTCTAGACAGGGAGTTGAGCAGTACTTC

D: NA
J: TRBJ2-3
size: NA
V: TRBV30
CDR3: CAWSVIGGTDTQYF
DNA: TGTGCCTGGAGTGTAATTGGGGGAACAGATACGCAGTATTTT

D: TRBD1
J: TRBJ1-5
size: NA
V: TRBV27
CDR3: CASSRQGSYQPQHF
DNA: TGTGCCAGCAGCCGACAGGGATCTTATCAGCCCCAGCATTTT

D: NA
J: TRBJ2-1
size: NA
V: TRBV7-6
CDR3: CASSFGGSYNEQFF
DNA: TGTGCCAGCAGCTTTGGGGGTTCCTACAATGAGCAGTTCTTC

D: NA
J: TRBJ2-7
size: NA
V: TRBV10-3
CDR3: CAISEGLTYEQYF
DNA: TGTGCCATCAGTGAAGGGTTAACCTACGAGCAGTACTTC

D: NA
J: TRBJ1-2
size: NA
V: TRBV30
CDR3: CAWYWDGYGYTF
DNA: TGTGCCTGGTATTGGGACGGCTATGGCTACACCTTC

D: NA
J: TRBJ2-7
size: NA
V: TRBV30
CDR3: CACTVTGPSYEQYF
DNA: TGTGCCTGTACAGTGACAGGCCCCTCCTACGAGCAGTACTTC

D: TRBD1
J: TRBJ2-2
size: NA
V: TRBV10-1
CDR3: CASSEGRGNAGELFF
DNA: TGCGCCAGCAGTGAAGGCAGGGGGAACGCCGGGGAGCTGTTTTTT

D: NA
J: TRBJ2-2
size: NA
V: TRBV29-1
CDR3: CSVVGGRTTGELFF
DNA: TGCAGCGTCGTGGGGGGACGAACCACCGGGGAGCTGTTTTTT

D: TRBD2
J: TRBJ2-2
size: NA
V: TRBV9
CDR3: CASSDGLAGGPGGELFF
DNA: TGTGCCAGCAGCGATGGGCTAGCGGGAGGGCCCGGCGGGGAGCTGTTTTTT

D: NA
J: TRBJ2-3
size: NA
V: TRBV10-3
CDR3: CAISEQEDTQYF
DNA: TGTGCCATCAGTGAGCAGGAGGATACGCAGTATTTT

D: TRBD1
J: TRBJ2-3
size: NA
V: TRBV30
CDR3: CAWMGQSTDTQYF
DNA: TGTGCCTGGATGGGACAGAGCACAGATACGCAGTATTTT

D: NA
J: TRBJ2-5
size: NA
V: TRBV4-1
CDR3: CASSQDPPEGVQETQYF
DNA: TGCGCCAGCAGCCAAGACCCGCCGGAAGGAGTACAAGAGACCCAGTACTTC

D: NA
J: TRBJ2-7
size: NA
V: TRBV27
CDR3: CASSPLGSETRSEQYF
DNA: TGTGCCAGCAGCCCCTTGGGTTCCGAGACTAGGAGCGAGCAGTACTTC

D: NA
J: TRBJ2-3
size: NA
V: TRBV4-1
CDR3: CASSQYPGNPDTQYF
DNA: TGCGCCAGCAGCCAATACCCCGGCAATCCGGATACGCAGTATTTT

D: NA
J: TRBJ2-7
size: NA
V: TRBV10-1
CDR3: CASSEFLRGEQYF
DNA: TGCGCCAGCAGTGAGTTCCTTAGGGGCGAGCAGTACTTC

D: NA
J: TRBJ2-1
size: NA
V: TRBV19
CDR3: CASSILAGTYNEQFF
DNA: TGTGCCAGTAGTATTCTGGCGGGAACCTACAATGAGCAGTTCTTC

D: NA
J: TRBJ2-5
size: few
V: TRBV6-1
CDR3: CASSRGASDQETQYF
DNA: TGTGCCAGCTCCCGGGGGGCCTCGGACCAAGAGACCCAGTACTTC

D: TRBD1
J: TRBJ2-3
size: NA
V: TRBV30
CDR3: CAWSATGANTDTQYF
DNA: TGTGCCTGGAGCGCGACAGGGGCAAACACAGATACGCAGTATTTT

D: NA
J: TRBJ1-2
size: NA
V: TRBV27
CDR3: CASSLSPETNYGYTF
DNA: TGTGCCAGCAGTTTAAGTCCAGAAACTAACTATGGCTACACCTTC

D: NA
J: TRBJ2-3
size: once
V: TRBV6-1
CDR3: CASSEAQEAGVADTQYF
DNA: TGTGCCAGCAGTGAAGCGCAGGAGGCAGGGGTGGCAGATACGCAGTATTTT